This TCR beta chain appears in the sequencing data of a study of blood T cell repertoires in COVID-19 (TCRdb year 2020). General notes on the study: Samples covering the acute and convalescent phases of COVID-19 were provided by collaborators in the United States, Italy and Spain. The material from the prospective study consisted of cDNA or gDNA derived from T cells, B-cell-depleted T cells, or PBMCs. Deeply sampled blood TCRbeta repertoires from subjects exposed to, actively infected with, or recovered from COVID-19 were included in the dataset. The repertoires were released in a freely available public database intended as a resource for research on the immune response to SARS-CoV-2. Samples came from the ongoing ImmuneRACE study (first 160 participants) plus 1,254 subjects from 6 global collaborators. Sample metadata almost always included a de-identified subject ID, COVID-19 status, age in years and sex. Where available, HLA class I and class II types were obtained from metadata supplied by the sample provider rather than from assay-based typing.

The germline V gene (reference sequence) gives CDR1 as LNHDA and CDR2 as SQIVND. The CDR3 starts with the cysteine, ends with the phenylalanine, and has 15 residues. Solely the CDR3 DNA is kept, with 45 bases framed from the first base. Germline trimming: 10 bases from V, 1 base from J; junction bases outside gene matches: 10. Whole blood was collected in K2EDTA tubes by collaborating institutions according to the institutions' own protocols. For TCRbeta analysis, collaborators shipped samples in one of three forms: frozen whole blood, isolated PBMCs, or DNA extracted from either of those sample types. General findings and caveats noted by the study authors: The quantity of clinical and demographic metadata differed by source and by participant and was supplied without curation.

TCRbeta CDR3 regions were amplified from genomic DNA by means of the immunoSEQ Assay, a bias-controlled multiplex PCR. As for the original processing: The number of nucleated cells in each sample was estimated by amplification of reference gene primers within the assay. To quantify the absolute abundance of each unique TCRbeta CDR3 rearrangement, sequence reads were collapsed and filtered. For each sample, productive Simpson clonality was calculated as the square root of Simpson's diversity index across productive rearrangements. TCRdb's version of the immuneACCESS table is confined to in-frame rearrangements and falls short of the full clone set. An unresolved V gene accounts for under half of the shortfall where checked; the remainder is of unknown origin. Clone size and V and J calls were adopted from that table, with D and trimming inferred from the DNA. Here the sample has 260,000 or so clones; around 82% occur a single time. The leading ten clones occupy 4% to 5% of the sample.

About this clone itself: What this receptor recognizes is not known. Per-nucleotide qualities are absent, and no much larger clonotype sits a single base away.

The sequence derives from a woman in her 70s with acute or convalescent COVID-19. The sample was peripheral blood. The sequence is built from TRBV19 and TRBJ1-5; 7 bases in the junction line up with TRBD1. The nucleotide sequence reads as follows: TGTGCCACTCAGAGGGGGCTAACGAGCAATCAGCCCCAGCATTTT. The resulting protein is CATQRGLTSNQPQHF.